What follows are 25 T cell receptor beta chains derived from one specimen sequenced in a study of OX40 agonist ivuxolimab in advanced cancers. Assay: immunoSEQ multiplex PCR; the TCRdb copy retains only in-frame clones and omits some. The sample comprises about 63,000 clones, 91% of which are singletons, and less than 5% rests with the top ten. The sample was CD4+ or CD8+ T cells sorted from blood, taken in a trial of the OX40 agonist ivuxolimab. Every receptor here comes from an adult with an advanced solid tumor such as melanoma, head and neck, liver or kidney cancer.

This clone was recorded a few times. The chain recombines TRBV5-1 with TRBJ2-2, with D maybe TRBD2 (6 bases). There are 17 residues in the CDR3. Per germline, CDR1 SGHRS and CDR2 YFSETQ. Deletions cut 6 bases from V and 1 base from J, with 19 bases between. CDR3: CASNLAGSGVNTGELFF. The CDR3, as DNA: TGCGCCAGCAACCTCGCGGGGAGCGGAGTGAACACCGGGGAGCTGTTTTTT.

The chain links TRBV5-6 to TRBJ2-2; D gene uncertain. V was shortened by 0 bases and J by 4 bases, with 7 bases between the two germline ends. The CDR3 covers 14 residues. Germline V lookup: CDR1 SGHDT, CDR2 YYEEEE. In nucleotides, the CDR3 is TGTGCCAGCAGCTTGGCCTTCGTCACCGGGGAGCTGTTTTTT. Its translation: CASSLAFVTGELFF.

The chain combines TRBV30 with TRBJ2-1; D is unresolved. The CDR3 length is 15 residues. Germline CDR1 GTSNPN, CDR2 SVGIG (reference sequence). The V and J ends lost 4 bases and 0 bases respectively, with 13 bases between them. CDR3 DNA sequence: TGTGCCTGGAAAGTTTTCCAGGACTCCTACAATGAGCAGTTCTTC. Protein product: CAWKVFQDSYNEQFF.

The chain links TRBV28 to TRBJ2-7; 7 positions match TRBD1. This CDR3 is 14 amino acids long. V shed 6 bases, J shed 4 bases, and the junction held 9 bases outside the gene matches. Looked up from germline, CDR1 is MDHEN and CDR2 is SYDVKM. In DNA, the CDR3 is TGTGCCAGCAGCTACCATGGACAGGCATACGAGCAGTACTTC. It translates to CASSYHGQAYEQYF.

The J gene is TRBJ1-5, the V gene TRBV4-1; D is unresolved. The CDR3 covers 16 residues. V dropped 0 bases and J dropped 0 bases, with 9 bases sitting between them. Germline CDR1 MGHRA, CDR2 YSYEKL. In DNA form, the CDR3 reads TGCGCCAGCAGCCAAGACAGGACGTATAGCAATCAGCCCCAGCATTTT. Protein sequence: CASSQDRTYSNQPQHF.

The chain links TRBV13 to TRBJ2-4; the match to TRBD2 covers 8 bases. This CDR3 is built from 15 residues. The V gene end was trimmed by 4 bases and the J gene end by 8 bases; junction bases not matched to a gene: 10. Per the germline V gene, CDR1 is PRHDT and CDR2 is FYEKMQ (reference sequence). The CDR3 DNA follows: TGTGCCAGCAGCTCCCCGGGAGGGGAAACGGACATTCAGTACTTC. Residues: CASSSPGGETDIQYF.

The chain employs TRBV5-8 and TRBJ2-2; D gene unclear. V shed 4 bases and J shed 6 bases, with 19 bases lying between them. CDR1 is SGHTS and CDR2 is YDEGEE in the germline V gene. CDR3 length equals 16 residues. The CDR3 is CASSSNTRLAPGELFF. The CDR3 coding sequence is TGTGCCAGCAGCAGTAATACCCGACTGGCCCCCGGGGAGCTGTTTTTT.

V gene TRBV18 combines with J gene TRBJ2-7; D is unresolved. Germline V CDR1 and CDR2: KGHSH, LQKENI. This CDR3 region has 12 residues. The V end was cut by 3 bases, the J end by 4 bases, with 7 bases between. The CDR3 region has the DNA TGTGCCAGCTCACCGAGACCTTACGAGCAGTACTTC. Translated: CASSPRPYEQYF.

V usage is TRBV6-1 and J usage is TRBJ2-3, with a tentative D call TRBD2 (5 bases). This CDR3 comprises 13 residues. Germline CDR1 MNHNS, CDR2 SASEGT. Trimming cost V 7 bases and J 7 bases, with 15 bases left between them. The CDR3 sequence is CASNPGTIYTQYF. The CDR3, as DNA: TGTGCCAGCAACCCGGGAACTATTTATACGCAGTATTTT.

This chain uses TRBV27 with TRBJ2-1; D might be TRBD1 (5 bases). The CDR3 loop spans 14 amino acids. From germline, CDR1 is MNHEY and CDR2 SMNVEV (reference sequence). V shed 8 bases and J shed 0 bases, with 11 bases lying between them. CDR3 sequence: CASARQSSYNEQFF. CDR3 coding DNA: TGTGCCAGCGCCAGACAGAGCTCCTACAATGAGCAGTTCTTC.

The V call is TRBV6-1, the J call TRBJ1-1; D unresolved. V was trimmed by 4 bases and J by 0 bases, leaving 9 bases between them. Germline-derived CDR1 and CDR2 are MNHNS and SASEGT. There are 14 residues in the CDR3. The CDR3 sequence is CASSVSLMNTEAFF. CDR3 nucleotides: TGTGCCAGCAGTGTTTCCCTCATGAACACTGAAGCTTTCTTT.

This chain links TRBV27 with TRBJ1-5; D not resolved. CDR3 length equals 14 residues. CDR1 and CDR2 from the germline V gene are MNHEY and SMNVEV (reference sequence). The V gene lost 2 bases and the J gene lost 0 bases, with 5 bases spanning the gap. CDR3 residues: CASSLGDSNQPQHF. The CDR3 DNA is TGTGCCAGCAGTTTAGGGGATAGCAATCAGCCCCAGCATTTT.

V is TRBV28 and J is TRBJ2-2; no clear D. The CDR3 totals 13 residues. CDR1 MDHEN and CDR2 SYDVKM come from the germline V gene. V was trimmed by 11 bases and J by 2 bases, leaving 12 bases between them. The CDR3 DNA sequence: TGTGCCCTGTCGGCCAGAAACACCGGGGAGCTGTTTTTT. It translates to CALSARNTGELFF.

The chain carries TRBV7-9 and TRBJ1-4; no clear D. The CDR3 extends over 12 amino acids. Germline values: CDR1 SEHNR, CDR2 FQNEAQ (reference sequence). V shed 3 bases and J shed 4 bases, with 3 bases lying between them. The CDR3 nucleotides read TGTGCCAGCAGCTTGGGTAATGAAAAACTGTTTTTT. Protein sequence: CASSLGNEKLFF.

The table lists this clone with a count of one. This chain joins TRBV29-1 and TRBJ1-2, with D possibly TRBD1 on 5 matching bases. This CDR3 has 14 amino acids. V lost 7 bases and J 4 bases, leaving 19 bases between the germline ends. Germline CDR1 is SQVTM and CDR2 is ANQGSEA. CDR3 loop: CSAYRDARPYGYTF. The CDR3 nucleotides read TGCAGCGCATACCGGGACGCCAGACCCTATGGCTACACCTTC.

V usage is TRBV2 and J usage is TRBJ1-1, with D uncertain. CDR1 is SNHLY and CDR2 is FYNNEI in the germline V gene. Trimming cost V 3 bases and J 7 bases, with 3 bases left between them. The CDR3 is made up of 10 amino acids. The CDR3 sequence: CASSEGEAFF. The CDR3 DNA is TGTGCCAGCAGTGAGGGTGAAGCTTTCTTT.

This chain joins TRBV2 and TRBJ1-5; D unclear. Between the trimmed V and J ends, which lost 4 bases and 6 bases, there was a span of 16 bases. Per germline, CDR1 SNHLY and CDR2 FYNNEI. CDR3 length equals 15 residues. This CDR3 is CASSAVGGDSQPQHF. The CDR3 region has the DNA TGTGCCAGCAGTGCAGTCGGTGGGGATAGTCAGCCCCAGCATTTT.

Only one count was recorded for this clone. The chain couples TRBV7-3 to TRBJ2-2, with no clear D. Trimming stripped 5 bases from V and 0 bases from J, with 7 bases between. Germline values: CDR1 SGHTA, CDR2 FQGTGA. CDR3 size: 14 residues. The CDR3 DNA sequence: TGTGCCAGCAGCATAGACACGAACACCGGGGAGCTGTTTTTT. This encodes CASSIDTNTGELFF.

V usage is TRBV7-6 and J usage is TRBJ2-2; TRBD2 is a possible D gene (5 bases). Germline CDR1 reads SGHVS; CDR2 reads FNYEAQ. Trimming cost V 5 bases and J 3 bases, with 13 bases left between them. The CDR3 length is 15 residues. Written as DNA, the CDR3 is TGTGCCAGCAGCGGAACATGGGGAGACACCGGGGAGCTGTTTTTT. It encodes CASSGTWGDTGELFF.

The genes are TRBV27 and TRBJ1-5, with D uncertain. This CDR3 has 14 amino acids. V was pared by 2 bases and J by 0 bases, with 5 bases between. Germline CDR1 and CDR2: MNHEY and SMNVEV (reference sequence). DNA for the CDR3: TGTGCCAGCAGTTTACGGAGTAGCAATCAGCCCCAGCATTTT. Its protein is CASSLRSSNQPQHF.

This clone was counted many times. The V and J genes are TRBV6-4 and TRBJ2-1; unclear D gene. Per germline, CDR1 MRHNA and CDR2 SNTAGT. The ends were cut back, 3 bases at V and 0 bases at J, with 3 bases in the middle. This CDR3 comprises 13 residues. The CDR3 here is CASSESSYNEQFF. The CDR3 nucleotides are TGTGCCAGCAGTGAGAGCTCCTACAATGAGCAGTTCTTC.

The CDR3 nucleotides read TGTGCCAGCAGCGAGGAGGGGGTCAGCTCTGGAAACACCATATATTTT. It translates to CASSEEGVSSGNTIYF. The rearrangement links TRBV9 to TRBJ1-3, with D possibly being TRBD1 (6 bases). Germline V lookup: CDR1 SGDLS, CDR2 YYNGEE. Trimming removed 3 bases from V and 0 bases from J, with 13 bases in between. The CDR3 is made up of 16 amino acids.

The chain couples TRBV2 to TRBJ1-1, with 9 bases that match TRBD1. Germline V lookup: CDR1 SNHLY, CDR2 FYNNEI. The CDR3 is 13 residues long. The V gene end was trimmed by 6 bases and the J gene end by 4 bases; junction bases not matched to a gene: 3. The CDR3 nucleotides are TGTGCCAGCAGGGACAGGGGTTCCACTGAAGCTTTCTTT. This gives the protein CASRDRGSTEAFF.

The chain uses TRBV5-6 and TRBJ2-7, with 9 bases that match TRBD1. The CDR3 has 15 amino acids. CDR1 and CDR2 (germline): SGHDT, YYEEEE. Unmatched junction bases numbered 5, after V lost 3 bases and J lost 1 base. CDR3 sequence reads: CASSSGQGWSYEQYV. In DNA, the CDR3 is TGTGCCAGCAGCTCTGGACAGGGGTGGTCCTACGAGCAGTACGTC.

The chain employs TRBV9 and TRBJ2-3, with TRBD1 identical over 7 bases. The CDR3 covers 16 residues. Germline trimming cut 3 bases from V and 4 bases from J; bases unmatched to any gene: 11. From germline, CDR1 is SGDLS and CDR2 YYNGEE. CDR3: CASSEEGAPVADTQYF. CDR3 nucleotides: TGTGCCAGCAGCGAAGAGGGGGCGCCGGTGGCAGATACGCAGTATTTT.